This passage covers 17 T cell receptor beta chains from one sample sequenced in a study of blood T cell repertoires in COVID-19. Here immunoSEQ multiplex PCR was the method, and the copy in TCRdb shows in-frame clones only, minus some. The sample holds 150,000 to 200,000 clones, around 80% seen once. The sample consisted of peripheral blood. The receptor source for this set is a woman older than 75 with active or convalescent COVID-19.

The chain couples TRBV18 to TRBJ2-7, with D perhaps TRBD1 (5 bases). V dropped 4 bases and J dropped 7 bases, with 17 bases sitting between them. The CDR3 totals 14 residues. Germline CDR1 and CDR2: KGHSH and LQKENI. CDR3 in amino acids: CASSLRQSYEEQYF. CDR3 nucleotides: TGTGCCAGCTCACTACGACAGTCCTACGAGGAGCAGTACTTC. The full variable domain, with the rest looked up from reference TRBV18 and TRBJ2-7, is NAGVMQNPRHLVRRRGQEARLRCSPMKGHSHVYWYRQLPEEGLKFMVYLQKENIIDESGMPKERFSAEFPKEGPSILRIQQVVRGDSAAYFCASSLRQSYEEQYFGPGTRLTVT.

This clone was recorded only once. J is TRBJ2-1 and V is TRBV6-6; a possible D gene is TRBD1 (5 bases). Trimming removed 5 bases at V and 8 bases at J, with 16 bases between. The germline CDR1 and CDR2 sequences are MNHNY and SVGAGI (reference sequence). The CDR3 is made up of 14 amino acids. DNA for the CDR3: TGTGCCAGCAGTCATCCCGGCAGGGCGGATGAGCAGTTCTTC. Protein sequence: CASSHPGRADEQFF.

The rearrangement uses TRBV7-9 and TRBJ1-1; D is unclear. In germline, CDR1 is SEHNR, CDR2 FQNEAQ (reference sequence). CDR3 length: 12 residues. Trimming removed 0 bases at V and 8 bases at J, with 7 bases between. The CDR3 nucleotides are TGTGCCAGCAGCTTAGCACAGACAGAAGCTTTCTTT. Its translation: CASSLAQTEAFF.

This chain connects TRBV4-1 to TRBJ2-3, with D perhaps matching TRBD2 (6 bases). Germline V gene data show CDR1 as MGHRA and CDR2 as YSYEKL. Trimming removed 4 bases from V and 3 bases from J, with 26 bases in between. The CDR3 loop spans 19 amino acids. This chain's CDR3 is CASSRLNRGSDPRTDTQYF. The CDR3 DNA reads TGCGCCAGCAGCCGTCTAAACCGGGGGTCGGACCCGAGGACAGATACGCAGTATTTT.

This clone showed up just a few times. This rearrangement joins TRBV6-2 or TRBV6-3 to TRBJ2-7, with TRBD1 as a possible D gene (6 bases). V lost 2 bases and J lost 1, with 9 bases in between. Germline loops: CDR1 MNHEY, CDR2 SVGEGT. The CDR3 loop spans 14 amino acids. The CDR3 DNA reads TGTGCCAGCAGTTACCGAGGGGGTTCCTACGAGCAGTACTTC. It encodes CASSYRGGSYEQYF.

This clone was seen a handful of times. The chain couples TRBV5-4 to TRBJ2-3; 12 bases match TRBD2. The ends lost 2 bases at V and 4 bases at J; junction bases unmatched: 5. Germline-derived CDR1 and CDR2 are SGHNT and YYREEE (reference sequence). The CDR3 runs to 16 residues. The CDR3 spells CASSFPSGGASDTQYF. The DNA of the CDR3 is TGTGCCAGCAGCTTCCCTAGCGGGGGGGCTTCAGATACGCAGTATTTT.

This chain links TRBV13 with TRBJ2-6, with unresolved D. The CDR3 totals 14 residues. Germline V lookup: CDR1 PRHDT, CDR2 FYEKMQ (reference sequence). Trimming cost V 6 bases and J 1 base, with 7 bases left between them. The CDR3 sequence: CASRSTSGANVLTF. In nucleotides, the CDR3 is TGTGCCAGCAGGTCGACATCTGGGGCCAACGTCCTGACTTTC.

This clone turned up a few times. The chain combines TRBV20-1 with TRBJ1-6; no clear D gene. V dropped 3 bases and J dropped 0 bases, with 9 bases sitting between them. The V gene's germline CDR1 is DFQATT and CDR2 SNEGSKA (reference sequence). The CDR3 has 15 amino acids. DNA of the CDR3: TGCAGTGCTAGTGAAGGGAGCTCCTATAATTCACCCCTCCACTTT. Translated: CSASEGSSYNSPLHF.

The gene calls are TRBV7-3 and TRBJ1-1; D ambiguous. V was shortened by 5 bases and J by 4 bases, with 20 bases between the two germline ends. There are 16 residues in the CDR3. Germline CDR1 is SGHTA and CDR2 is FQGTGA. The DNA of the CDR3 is TGTGCCAGCAGCCCCCAGCCCCAGGCTTTGATCACTGAAGCTTTCTTT. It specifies CASSPQPQALITEAFF. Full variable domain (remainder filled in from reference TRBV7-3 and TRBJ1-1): GAGVSQTPSNKVTEKGKYVELRCDPISGHTALYWYRQSLGQGPEFLIYFQGTGAADDSGLPNDRFFAVRPEGSVSTLKIQRTERGDSAVYLCASSPQPQALITEAFFGQGTRLTVV.

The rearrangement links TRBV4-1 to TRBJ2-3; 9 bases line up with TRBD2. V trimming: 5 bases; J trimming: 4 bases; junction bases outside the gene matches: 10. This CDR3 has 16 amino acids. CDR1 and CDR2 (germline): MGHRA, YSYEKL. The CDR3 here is CASSSARGGLPDTQYF. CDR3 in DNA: TGCGCCAGCAGCTCCGCGCGGGGGGGCCTCCCAGATACGCAGTATTTT.

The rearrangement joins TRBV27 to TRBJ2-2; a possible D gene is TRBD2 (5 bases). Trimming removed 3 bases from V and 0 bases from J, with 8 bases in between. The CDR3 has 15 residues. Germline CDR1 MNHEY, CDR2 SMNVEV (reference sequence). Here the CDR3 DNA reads TGTGCCAGCAGTTTCGAACTAGCGAACACCGGGGAGCTGTTTTTT. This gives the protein CASSFELANTGELFF.

The chain's CDR3 is CASSSIRVYTIYF. The DNA of the CDR3 is TGTGCCAGCAGTTCGATCAGGGTTTACACCATATATTTT. The V and J genes are TRBV28 and TRBJ1-3, with TRBD1 as a possible D gene (5 bases). The V end lost 4 bases, the J end lost 8 bases, and 12 bases lay between the germline ends. The CDR3 is 13 amino acids. CDR1 and CDR2 (germline): MDHEN, SYDVKM.

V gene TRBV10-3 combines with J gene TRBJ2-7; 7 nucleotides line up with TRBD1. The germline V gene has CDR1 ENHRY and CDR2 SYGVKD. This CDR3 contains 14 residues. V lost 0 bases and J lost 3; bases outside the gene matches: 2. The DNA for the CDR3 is TGTGCCATCAGTGAGTCGGCAGGGGGCTACGAGCAGTACTTC. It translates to CAISESAGGYEQYF.

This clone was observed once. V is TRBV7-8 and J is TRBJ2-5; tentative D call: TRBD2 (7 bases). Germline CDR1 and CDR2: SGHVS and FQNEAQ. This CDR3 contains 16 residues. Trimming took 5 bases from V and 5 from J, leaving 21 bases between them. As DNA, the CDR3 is TGTGCCAGCAGCCGGAGTCCTCAGGGAGGGGGGGAGACCCAGTACTTC. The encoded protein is CASSRSPQGGGETQYF. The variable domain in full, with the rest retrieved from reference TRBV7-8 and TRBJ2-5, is GAGVSQSPRYKVAKRGQDVALRCDPISGHVSLFWYQQALGQGPEFLTYFQNEAQLDKSGLPSDRFFAERPEGSVSTLKIQRTQQEDSAVYLCASSRSPQGGGETQYFGPGTRLLVL.

The chain's CDR3 is CASSLSDRENQPQHF. The CDR3 bases are TGTGCCAGCTCACTATCGGACAGGGAGAATCAGCCCCAGCATTTT. The chain recombines TRBV18 with TRBJ1-5; 8 nucleotides align to TRBD1. In germline, CDR1 is KGHSH, CDR2 LQKENI. This CDR3 has 15 residues. V lost 4 bases to trimming and J lost 4 bases; unmatched junction nucleotides: 6.

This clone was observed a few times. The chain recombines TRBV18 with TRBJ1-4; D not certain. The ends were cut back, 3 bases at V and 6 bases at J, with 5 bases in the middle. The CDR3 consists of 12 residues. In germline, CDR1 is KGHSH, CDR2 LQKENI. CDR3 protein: CASSPSDEKLFF. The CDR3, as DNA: TGTGCCAGCTCACCTTCTGATGAAAAACTGTTTTTT. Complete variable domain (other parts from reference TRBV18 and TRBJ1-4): NAGVMQNPRHLVRRRGQEARLRCSPMKGHSHVYWYRQLPEEGLKFMVYLQKENIIDESGMPKERFSAEFPKEGPSILRIQQVVRGDSAAYFCASSPSDEKLFFGSGTQLSVL.

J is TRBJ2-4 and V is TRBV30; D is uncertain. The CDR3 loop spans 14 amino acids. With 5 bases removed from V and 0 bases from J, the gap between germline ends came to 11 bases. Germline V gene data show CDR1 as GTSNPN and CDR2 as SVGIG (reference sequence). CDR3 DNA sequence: TGTGCCTGGGATTTGGGCTTAGCCAAAAACATTCAGTACTTC. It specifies CAWDLGLAKNIQYF.